This T cell receptor (beta chain) emerged from a study of T cell responses to AZD1222 COVID-19 vaccine. Findings and limits, study-wide: Most donors were white British and more were female, and clonal diversity was possibly underestimated. CD4 TCRs associated with vaccination spanned spike, dominating at 160-218 and 743-854. Sampled repertoires all dated from after the peak T cell response. Nearly half of spike-specific TCRs reportedly go after variant regions that carry no mutations.

With 5 bases clipped from V and 4 bases from J, the junction kept 8 bases outside the gene matches. Germline CDR1 reads LNHNV; CDR2 reads YYDKDF (reference sequence). CDR3 length: 15 residues. This clone was observed many times. What it recognizes is unknown. Produced via immunoSEQ multiplex PCR; TCRdb's table is partial and in-frame only. Among around 81,000 clones listed, nearly 85% were seen once. This sample comprised peripheral blood, obtained on day 0 of AZD1222 vaccination. The chain couples TRBV15 to TRBJ2-3, with 8 bases that match TRBD2. The receptor was isolated from an adult in good health. CDR3 sequence: CATSLAAGGSDTQYF. CDR3 nucleotide sequence: TGTGCCACCAGCCTCGCCGCGGGAGGATCAGATACGCAGTATTTT. Full variable domain (rest looked up from reference TRBV15 and TRBJ2-3): DAMVIQNPRYQVTQFGKPVTLSCSQTLNHNVMYWYQQKSSQAPKLLFHYYDKDFNNEADTPDNFQSRRPNTSFCFLDIRSPGLGDTAMYLCATSLAAGGSDTQYFGPGTRLTVL.